Sequencing of this T cell receptor beta chain was carried out in a study of shared clonotypes between healthy human individuals. Profiling relied on immunoSEQ multiplex PCR, and the TCRdb table lists in-frame clones only, not all of them. The sample has about 590,000 clones; about 95% are singletons. Positively selected for CCR7, the CD45RO-negative cells used as naive CD8 cells excluded terminally differentiated effector memory CD45RA+ cells. The germline V gene has CDR1 SGHVS and CDR2 FQNEAQ. V was cut by 5 bases and J by 7 bases, with 14 bases left in between. This CDR3 is 13 amino acids long. The rearrangement links TRBV7-8 to TRBJ1-1; maybe TRBD1 (5 bases). This TCR was recovered from a woman aged 25 to 39 in good health. Sequencing was carried out using naive CD8+ T cells sorted from blood. CDR3 DNA sequence: TGTGCCAGCAGCCCGGGACGCCCAAGTGAAGCTTTCTTT. Translated: CASSPGRPSEAFF.